The T cell receptor beta chain under discussion was sequenced for a study of T-cell memory formation after mild COVID-19. Across the whole study: TCR clusters were mostly donor specific. Study-wide results and caveats: The CD4+ clones that contracted clustered mainly within CM and EM, and the CD8+ clones concentrated in EMRA.

As to this clonotype: Its antigen is not identified.

The CDR3 is made up of 16 amino acids. Germline V CDR1 and CDR2: SGHTA, FQGNSA. V shed 5 bases, J shed 7 bases, and the junction held 14 bases outside the gene matches. Constant-segment primers and 5'RACE yielded cDNA libraries for TCR alpha and TCR beta, each carrying sample barcodes and UMIs. TCRdb ran MiXCR on the 5' RACE reads and lists one entry per CDR3 protein. The table lists about 410,000 distinct CDR3 sequences, approximately 18% of them singletons. This clonotype was obtained from a young man who had mild COVID-19 (a few samples of this study predate the infection). Cell type and time point are not known. The specimen sequenced was PBMCs or a T cell subset sorted from them (not recorded which). V usage is TRBV7-2 and J usage is TRBJ2-1; 7 bases are a match to TRBD2. CDR3 sequence reads: CASSPLGGGLGNEQFF. CDR3 bases: TGTGCCAGCAGCCCCCTGGGGGGGGGATTAGGGAATGAGCAGTTCTTC. The whole variable domain, remainder taken from reference TRBV7-2 and TRBJ2-1, is GAGVSQSPSNKVTEKGKDVELRCDPISGHTALYWYRQSLGQGLEFLIYFQGNSAPDKSGLPSDRFSAERTGGSVSTLTIQRTQQEDSAVYLCASSPLGGGLGNEQFFGPGTRLTVL.